This TCR beta chain comes out of a study of T-cell reconstitution after alpha-beta-depleted transplantation in children. This clonotype was observed a few times. Library preparation (for TCRbeta) was performed with unique molecular identifiers. TCRdb re-analysed the PCR reads in MiXCR, keeping a single row per CDR3 protein. The table lists under 450,000 distinct CDR3 sequences, 16% of them singletons. The sequence derives from a boy less than two years old who had a stem cell transplant for Wiskott-Aldrich syndrome, so the T cells may come from the graft donor. The starting material was PBMCs, mostly from graft donor cells, obtained 360 days after TCRalphabeta/CD19-depleted stem cell transplant.

The CDR3 sequence: CSVGGLAGGPIIQYF. DNA for the CDR3: TGCAGCGTTGGCGGGCTAGCGGGAGGGCCTATCATTCAGTACTTC. The V call is TRBV29-1, the J call TRBJ2-4; 12 positions match TRBD2. Trimming cost V 4 bases and J 9 bases; bases outside gene matches: 10. This CDR3 has 15 residues. Germline CDR1 is SQVTM and CDR2 is ANQGSEA.